This record covers a single T cell receptor beta chain. The CDR3 is made up of 15 amino acids. CDR1 and CDR2 from the germline V gene are LNHDA and SQIVND (reference sequence). The ends lost 7 bases at V and 2 bases at J; junction bases unmatched: 6. The table came from immunoSEQ multiplex PCR; TCRdb's copy has only in-frame clones and leaves some out. The sample holds 310,000 or so clones, about 93% seen once. The data were taken from a study of blood T cell repertoires in COVID-19. Study information: PBMCs, B-cell-depleted T cells, or T cells provided the cDNA or gDNA that made up the material.

The sequenced sample was PBMCs or T cells enriched from blood (not recorded which). The gene calls are TRBV19 and TRBJ2-1; the match to TRBD2 covers 9 bases. This sequence was found in a woman aged 25 to 39 who had recovered from COVID-19. CDR3 DNA sequence: TGTGCCAGTAACCCCCTAGCGGGACCCTACAATGAGCAGTTCTTC. Translating it yields CASNPLAGPYNEQFF.